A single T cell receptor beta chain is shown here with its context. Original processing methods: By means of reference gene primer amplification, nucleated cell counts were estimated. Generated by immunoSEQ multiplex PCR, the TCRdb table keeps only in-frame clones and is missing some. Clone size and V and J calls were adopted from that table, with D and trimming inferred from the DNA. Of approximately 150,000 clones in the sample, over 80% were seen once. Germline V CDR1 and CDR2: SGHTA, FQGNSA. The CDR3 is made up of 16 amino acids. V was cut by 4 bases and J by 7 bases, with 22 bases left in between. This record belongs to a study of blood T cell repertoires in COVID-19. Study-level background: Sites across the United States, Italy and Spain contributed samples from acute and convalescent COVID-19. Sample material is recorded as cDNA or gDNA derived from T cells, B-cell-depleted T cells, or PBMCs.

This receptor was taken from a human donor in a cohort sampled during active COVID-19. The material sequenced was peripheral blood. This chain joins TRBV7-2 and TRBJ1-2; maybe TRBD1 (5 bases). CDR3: CASSSMGGLAWGGYTF. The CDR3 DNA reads TGTGCCAGCAGCTCAATGGGGGGTCTGGCATGGGGTGGCTACACCTTC.